Below, 14 T cell receptor beta chains from the same sample are listed, as sequenced in a study of T cells expressing NK-cell markers. One entry per CDR3 protein, without DNA, is what TCRdb gives after re-calling the 5' RACE reads. This sample carries a few hundred thousand distinct CDR3 sequences, with about 0.39% going to the ten biggest clones. The sequenced sample was blood T cells: a sorted CD56 or NKG2C T cell subset, CD4+ or CD8+ T cells, or bulk PBMC T cells (not recorded which). These receptors originate from a man younger than 35 in good health.

V usage is TRBV4-2 and J usage is TRBJ1-6; TCRdb lists TRBD1, though no DNA is available to test this call. The CDR3 is made up of 15 amino acids. Germline lookup yields CDR1 LGHNA and CDR2 YNFKEQ. The CDR3 sequence: CASSHGTDINSPLHF.

This rearrangement joins TRBV7-6 to TRBJ2-1; the D call from TCRdb, TRBD2, cannot be confirmed without DNA. Per germline, CDR1 SGHVS and CDR2 FNYEAQ. The CDR3 contains 16 residues. CDR3 sequence reads: CASSSPGGTVNNEQFF.

This sequence joins TRBV5-4 and TRBJ2-1; absent DNA, TCRdb's TRBD2 call cannot be checked. Germline CDR1 and CDR2: SGHNT and YYREEE (reference sequence). The CDR3 loop spans 16 amino acids. The chain's CDR3 is CASTLDLTGGVGEQFF.

V and J are TRBV12-3 or TRBV12-4 and TRBJ2-2; absent DNA, TCRdb's TRBD2 call cannot be checked. The CDR3 has 17 amino acids. This CDR3 reads CASSREGPPLSTGELFF.

This chain connects TRBV20-1 to TRBJ2-6; the TRBD1 assignment by TCRdb is unverifiable without DNA. The CDR3 extends over 16 amino acids. Germline V gives CDR1 DFQATT, CDR2 SNEGSKA (reference sequence). CDR3 loop: CSASSSGTGGANVLTF.

V and J are TRBV7-2 and TRBJ1-5; TCRdb calls TRBD1, which cannot be checked without DNA. The CDR3 spans 13 residues. Germline V gene data show CDR1 as SGHTA and CDR2 as FQGNSA. The CDR3 sequence is CASSSPGGQPQHF.

The CDR3: CSATTLARLAGELFF. The chain is built from TRBV20-1 and TRBJ2-2; TCRdb lists TRBD2, though no DNA is available to test this call. The CDR3 extends over 15 amino acids. In germline, CDR1 is DFQATT, CDR2 SNEGSKA (reference sequence).

This chain connects TRBV20-1 to TRBJ2-7; TCRdb's assignment of TRBD2 cannot be checked, as there is no DNA. Looked up from germline, CDR1 is DFQATT and CDR2 is SNEGSKA (reference sequence). The CDR3 loop spans 14 amino acids. The CDR3 loop is CSAERDVSSYEQYF.

The J gene is TRBJ2-1, the V gene TRBV12-3 or TRBV12-4. The CDR3 loop spans 15 amino acids. Here the CDR3 reads CASSLGRTSYNEQFF.

The J gene is TRBJ2-5, the V gene TRBV4-3. The CDR3 runs 13 residues. The germline gives CDR1 LGHNA, CDR2 YSLEER. CDR3 amino acids: CASSQDWLETQYF.

The J gene is TRBJ1-2, the V gene TRBV18; TCRdb outputs TRBD1, but without DNA this stays unchecked. The CDR3 covers 13 residues. The V gene's germline CDR1 is KGHSH and CDR2 LQKENI. CDR3 sequence: CASSRDRDDGYTF.

V and J are TRBV2 and TRBJ2-2; TCRdb calls TRBD2, which cannot be checked without DNA. The CDR3 is 16 residues long. Per the germline V gene, CDR1 is SNHLY and CDR2 is FYNNEI. The CDR3 reads CASSVLAGRMTGELFF.

The genes are TRBV4-3 and TRBJ2-2; TCRdb's D call of TRBD1 is untestable without DNA. This CDR3 is 17 amino acids long. The germline V gene encodes CDR1 LGHNA and CDR2 YSLEER. This CDR3 reads CASSQDVRTGVTGELFF.

This chain joins TRBV6-5 and TRBJ2-7; TCRdb lists TRBD2, though no DNA is available to test this call. Germline values: CDR1 MNHEY, CDR2 SVGAGI. CDR3 length: 16 residues. The CDR3 spells CASSSGGLAGLYEQYF.